The 29 T cell receptor beta chains below were found in one sample sequenced in a study of blood T cell repertoires in COVID-19. TCRdb's table, derived via immunoSEQ multiplex PCR, lists solely in-frame clones and lacks some. The sample lists 63,000 or so clones, around 80% seen once, with around a tenth in the top ten. The sequenced sample was peripheral blood. The receptors derive from a human donor in a cohort sampled during active COVID-19.

This clone appeared once. The J gene is TRBJ2-1, the V gene TRBV10-3, with 8 bases aligning to TRBD2. The CDR3 extends over 16 amino acids. Germline CDR1 ENHRY, CDR2 SYGVKD. Trimming removed 0 bases from V and 2 bases from J; junction bases left unmatched: 3. This CDR3 is CAISESSGVTYNEQFF. CDR3 nucleotide sequence: TGTGCCATCAGTGAGTCTAGCGGGGTTACCTACAATGAGCAGTTCTTC.

The table lists this clone with a few counts. The chain employs TRBV6-6 and TRBJ2-5; TRBD2 might be the D (6 bases). The CDR3 is made up of 12 amino acids. V was cut by 2 bases and J by 5 bases, with 6 bases left in between. Germline V gene data show CDR1 as MNHNY and CDR2 as SVGAGI (reference sequence). CDR3 DNA sequence: TGTGCCAGCAGTTACGCGGGGGAGACCCAGTACTTC. This codes for CASSYAGETQYF.

This chain connects TRBV4-2 to TRBJ2-5; 7 nucleotides align to TRBD1. The CDR3 totals 19 residues. The V gene end was trimmed by 0 bases and the J gene end by 2 bases; junction bases not matched to a gene: 15. Germline CDR1 is LGHNA and CDR2 is YNFKEQ. CDR3: CASSQDKFKGTDYQETQYF. Written as DNA, the CDR3 is TGTGCCAGCAGCCAAGATAAGTTTAAGGGGACAGACTATCAAGAGACCCAGTACTTC.

V gene TRBV27 combines with J gene TRBJ1-1; D not certain. The ends were cut back, 7 bases at V and 1 base at J, with 10 bases in the middle. The CDR3 has 13 amino acids. CDR1 MNHEY and CDR2 SMNVEV come from the germline V gene (reference sequence). The CDR3 here is CASKFAGNTEAFF. The CDR3, as DNA: TGTGCCAGCAAGTTCGCGGGGAACACTGAAGCTTTCTTT.

V gene TRBV6-5 combines with J gene TRBJ2-7; a weak D match, TRBD1 (6 bases). Germline V gene lookup returns CDR1 MNHEY and CDR2 SVGAGI. The ends were cut back, 5 bases at V and 9 bases at J, with 17 bases in the middle. The CDR3 covers 13 residues. The CDR3 protein is CASSQTYRAVQYF. The CDR3 DNA sequence: TGTGCCAGCAGTCAAACCTACAGGGCTGTGCAGTACTTC.

The chain recombines TRBV2 with TRBJ2-2, with a weak D call TRBD2 (5 bases). The V and J ends lost 11 bases and 3 bases respectively, with 16 bases between them. Germline assignment: CDR1 SNHLY and CDR2 FYNNEI. The CDR3 is 14 amino acids. CDR3 loop: CAGSGMGDTGELFF. CDR3 bases: TGTGCCGGATCGGGCATGGGAGACACCGGGGAGCTGTTTTTT.

The V and J genes are TRBV11-2 and TRBJ2-5; 8 positions agree with TRBD1. The germline CDR1 and CDR2 sequences are SGHAT and FQNNGV. V shed 8 bases, J shed 2 bases, and the junction held 10 bases outside the gene matches. CDR3 length: 15 residues. The CDR3 loop reads CASGLTGATQETQYF. CDR3 coding DNA: TGTGCCAGCGGTCTGACAGGGGCGACTCAAGAGACCCAGTACTTC.

This sequence joins TRBV5-1 and TRBJ2-7; no firm D call. The germline gives CDR1 SGHRS, CDR2 YFSETQ. The CDR3 totals 14 residues. Trimming removed 2 bases from V and 5 bases from J, with 14 bases in between. The CDR3 DNA follows: TGCGCCAGCAGCTTCCGGTCAGCCCTAGACGAGCAGTACTTC. Its protein product is CASSFRSALDEQYF.

The J gene is TRBJ2-7, the V gene TRBV7-3, with D possibly TRBD2 on 6 matching bases. Germline CDR1 SGHTA, CDR2 FQGTGA. The CDR3 totals 15 residues. Trimming took off 4 bases at V and 2 bases at J, with 15 bases between the two ends. The CDR3 region has the DNA TGTGCCAGCAGCTCGCGGGGCGTACTGACCTACGAGCAGTACTTC. Encoded protein: CASSSRGVLTYEQYF.

The chain employs TRBV28 and TRBJ2-3, with TRBD2 identical over 11 bases. This CDR3 comprises 16 residues. The V gene's germline CDR1 is MDHEN and CDR2 SYDVKM. Trimming cost V 3 bases and J 5 bases; bases outside gene matches: 7. The CDR3 nucleotides are TGTGCCAGCAGTTTTGCCCTAGCGGGAGGAGGAGATACGCAGTATTTT. Encoded protein: CASSFALAGGGDTQYF.

The gene calls are TRBV4-1 and TRBJ1-5; D unclear. Trimming pared 2 bases from V and 3 bases from J, leaving 11 bases between. CDR1 is MGHRA, CDR2 YSYEKL, per germline. The CDR3 is made up of 15 amino acids. CDR3 DNA sequence: TGCGCCAGCAGCCAATTGGCCGGGATCAATCAGCCCCAGCATTTT. Protein sequence: CASSQLAGINQPQHF.

The CDR3 sequence is CASSGRTGGDEQFF. The DNA for the CDR3 is TGTGCCAGCAGCGGGAGGACAGGGGGTGATGAGCAGTTCTTC. The rearrangement uses TRBV7-2 and TRBJ2-1; 10 bases agree with TRBD1. From germline, CDR1 is SGHTA and CDR2 FQGNSA. The ends lost 5 bases at V and 8 bases at J; junction bases unmatched: 6. The CDR3 is 14 amino acids.

This clone was seen only a few times. The V gene is TRBV7-9, the J gene TRBJ2-1; 8 nucleotides match TRBD2. The CDR3 is made up of 16 amino acids. V lost 5 bases to trimming and J lost 8 bases; unmatched junction nucleotides: 14. From germline, CDR1 is SEHNR and CDR2 FQNEAQ (reference sequence). The CDR3: CASSPVRSGSGDEQFF. As DNA, the CDR3 is TGTGCCAGCAGCCCCGTAAGGAGCGGGAGTGGCGATGAGCAGTTCTTC.

In its sample, this clone was seen a few times. This chain links TRBV4-1 with TRBJ2-1; 8 nucleotides agree with TRBD2. Losses at the gene ends were 0 bases for V and 4 bases for J; bases not matched to a gene: 8. The germline V gene encodes CDR1 MGHRA and CDR2 YSYEKL. The CDR3 contains 17 residues. The CDR3 region has the DNA TGCGCCAGCAGCCAAGATTCGGGACTAGGTCGATACAATGAGCAGTTCTTC. This encodes CASSQDSGLGRYNEQFF.

The chain carries TRBV5-4 and TRBJ1-6; possible D gene TRBD1, 5 bases. Deletions cut 4 bases from V and 7 bases from J, with 15 bases between. Germline-derived CDR1 and CDR2 are SGHNT and YYREEE (reference sequence). This CDR3 contains 15 residues. CDR3: CASSDTDTPNSPLHF. CDR3 sequence (DNA): TGTGCCAGCAGCGATACGGACACGCCGAATTCACCCCTCCACTTT.

V usage is TRBV19 and J usage is TRBJ1-2; perhaps TRBD1 as D (5 bases). Trimming took 10 bases from V and 1 from J, leaving 19 bases between them. The CDR3 length is 15 residues. The germline gives CDR1 LNHDA, CDR2 SQIVND (reference sequence). CDR3 protein: CATLSDGQGNYGYTF. The DNA of the CDR3 is TGTGCCACCCTCTCCGACGGGCAGGGTAACTATGGCTACACCTTC.

The J gene is TRBJ1-1, the V gene TRBV20-1; the D gene is possibly TRBD1 (6 bases). This CDR3 region has 11 residues. Trimming cost V 5 bases and J 7 bases, with 11 bases left between them. Looked up from germline, CDR1 is DFQATT and CDR2 is SNEGSKA (reference sequence). CDR3 nucleotides: TGCAGTGCTCGAGGACAGTTTGAAGCTTTCTTT. It specifies CSARGQFEAFF.

The chain has TRBV11-2 and TRBJ2-7, with D perhaps matching TRBD2 (6 bases). The CDR3 runs to 15 residues. Germline-derived CDR1 and CDR2 are SGHAT and FQNNGV. With 0 bases removed from V and 2 bases from J, the gap between germline ends came to 11 bases. Here the CDR3 reads CASSLDPEGPYEQYF. The CDR3 DNA follows: TGTGCCAGCAGCTTAGATCCGGAGGGCCCCTACGAGCAGTACTTC. Full variable domain (rest looked up from reference TRBV11-2 and TRBJ2-7): EAGVAQSPRYKIIEKRQSVAFWCNPISGHATLYWYQQILGQGPKLLIQFQNNGVVDDSQLPKDRFSAERLKGVDSTLKIQPAKLEDSAVYLCASSLDPEGPYEQYFGPGTRLTVT.

The V gene is TRBV3-1 (or the pseudogene TRBV3-2), the J gene TRBJ2-7; 14 bases are a match to TRBD2. Germline assignment: CDR1 LGHDT and CDR2 YNNKEL (reference sequence). V was pared by 8 bases and J by 1 base, with 4 bases of the junction left unmatched. This CDR3 has 15 amino acids. The CDR3 reads CASARLAGGSYEQYF. DNA of the CDR3: TGTGCCAGCGCGCGACTAGCGGGGGGGTCCTACGAGCAGTACTTC.

In DNA form, the CDR3 reads TGTGCCACCAGTGATTCCGGGACAGGGAATCAGCCCCAGCATTTT. Its translation: CATSDSGTGNQPQHF. V is TRBV24-1 and J is TRBJ1-5; 9 bases agree with TRBD1. The CDR3 extends over 15 amino acids. Looked up from germline, CDR1 is KGHDR and CDR2 is SFDVKD. The ends lost 2 bases at V and 4 bases at J; junction bases unmatched: 2.

The V and J genes are TRBV5-4 and TRBJ2-7; 12 nucleotides align to TRBD2. V was pared by 4 bases and J by 2 bases, with 4 bases of the junction left unmatched. The CDR3 runs 15 residues. In germline, CDR1 is SGHNT, CDR2 YYREEE (reference sequence). As DNA, the CDR3 is TGTGCCAGCAGCCCGGGACTAGCGGGCCCCTACGAGCAGTACTTC. Protein product: CASSPGLAGPYEQYF.

This clone has a handful of counts. The chain employs TRBV4-3 and TRBJ1-2; no firm D call. Trimming pared 1 base from V and 4 bases from J, leaving 10 bases between. The CDR3 sequence is 14 residues long. CDR1 is LGHNA and CDR2 is YSLEER in the germline V gene. CDR3 DNA: TGCGCCAGCAGCCAAGCTGAGTTACGCTATGGCTACACCTTC. Its protein is CASSQAELRYGYTF.

V and J are TRBV5-4 and TRBJ2-1, with 9 bases fitting TRBD2. Unmatched junction bases numbered 6, after V lost 1 base and J lost 7 bases. The CDR3 has 15 amino acids. In germline, CDR1 is SGHNT, CDR2 YYREEE (reference sequence). The CDR3 DNA reads as TGTGCCAGCAGCTTGAAAATAGCGGGAGAGAATGAGCAGTTCTTC. Translation: CASSLKIAGENEQFF.

The CDR3 DNA sequence: TGTGCCAGCAGTGAGGAGGTCTTCGGGCAACTGTTTTTT. It encodes CASSEEVFGQLFF. The rearrangement uses TRBV28 and TRBJ1-4, with D unresolved. The V gene's germline CDR1 is MDHEN and CDR2 SYDVKM. This CDR3 has 13 residues. Trimming took 5 bases from V and 12 from J, leaving 16 bases between them.

This sequence joins TRBV28 and TRBJ2-7; D perhaps matches TRBD1 (6 bases). The CDR3 has 14 residues. Germline CDR1 reads MDHEN; CDR2 reads SYDVKM. Trimming stripped 6 bases from V and 4 bases from J, with 16 bases between. The CDR3 DNA follows: TGTGCCAGCAGGGAAAGGGGGAACCGGTACGAGCAGTACTTC. Translated: CASRERGNRYEQYF. The full variable domain, in which reference TRBV28 and TRBJ2-7 provide the parts outside the CDR3, is DVKVTQSSRYLVKRTGEKVFLECVQDMDHENMFWYRQDPGLGLRLIYFSYDVKMKEKGDIPEGYSVSREKKERFSLILESASTNQTSMYLCASRERGNRYEQYFGPGTRLTVT.

The chain uses TRBV6-5 and TRBJ1-1; D not resolved. Germline values: CDR1 MNHEY, CDR2 SVGAGI. Between the trimmed V and J ends, which lost 5 bases and 7 bases, there was a span of 11 bases. The CDR3 is 12 amino acids. The chain's CDR3 is CASSTVAGEAFF. CDR3 bases: TGTGCCAGCAGTACCGTGGCAGGTGAAGCTTTCTTT.

The chain links TRBV24-1 to TRBJ1-5, with a possible D match to TRBD1 (6 bases). Deletions cut 2 bases from V and 4 bases from J, with 14 bases between. Per the germline V gene, CDR1 is KGHDR and CDR2 is SFDVKD. The CDR3 runs to 16 residues. The CDR3 reads CATSDSTRTANQPQHF. CDR3 nucleotides: TGTGCCACCAGTGATTCCACAAGGACAGCTAATCAGCCCCAGCATTTT.

The chain links TRBV6-6 to TRBJ2-7, with 9 bases that match TRBD1. The germline V gene encodes CDR1 MNHNY and CDR2 SVGAGI (reference sequence). CDR3 length: 13 amino acids. Trimming removed 4 bases from V and 6 bases from J; junction bases left unmatched: 4. The CDR3 is CASSSQTGGEQYF. The CDR3 DNA follows: TGTGCCAGCAGTTCCCAGACAGGGGGCGAGCAGTACTTC.

This clone has only a few counts. The chain employs TRBV27 and TRBJ1-1, with D possibly matching TRBD1 (6 bases). The V gene lost 5 bases and the J gene lost 1 base, with 11 bases spanning the gap. CDR3 length: 14 amino acids. Germline V gives CDR1 MNHEY, CDR2 SMNVEV (reference sequence). CDR3 residues: CASSQTGRNTEAFF. In nucleotides, the CDR3 is TGTGCCAGCAGTCAGACAGGCCGGAACACTGAAGCTTTCTTT.